The present T cell receptor beta chain was sequenced within a study of T cell changes during pregnancy in multiple sclerosis. TCRdb's copy holds only in-frame clones and misses some; the assay was immunoSEQ multiplex PCR. This table holds tens of thousands of clones, 93% found once. This specimen was CD8+ T cells from peripheral blood mononuclear cells, taken in the third trimester of pregnancy. The clonotype was recovered from a female donor with multiple sclerosis, enrolled in a pregnancy study.

CDR3 protein: CASSLVHDYEQYF. DNA for the CDR3: TGCGCCAGCAGCTTGGTACATGACTACGAGCAGTACTTC. The chain carries TRBV5-1 and TRBJ2-7; D gene ambiguous. This CDR3 has 13 amino acids. Germline CDR1 is SGHRS and CDR2 is YFSETQ. Trimming stripped 0 bases from V and 3 bases from J, with 7 bases between.